The entry below describes one TCR beta chain. Its antigen is unknown. This entry comes from a study of cytomegalovirus exposure and HLA in healthy donors. Study-level results: Specificity of three CMV-associated chains for CMV antigens was verified in vitro.

The CDR3 has 15 amino acids. V shed 4 bases and J shed 5 bases, with 18 bases lying between them. CDR1 and CDR2 (germline): SGHRS, YFSETQ. This table comes from immunoSEQ multiplex PCR, and its TCRdb copy is limited to in-frame clones, with some not included. Of about 360,000 clones detected, roughly 89% appear once; the ten largest clones hold about 0.8%. Sequenced input: PBMCs. The sequence was obtained from a woman aged 18 to 35 in good health and CMV-seronegative. The chain links TRBV5-1 to TRBJ1-2, with a possible D match to TRBD1 (5 bases). CDR3 region: CASSPTGVRGYGYTF. The CDR3 coding sequence is TGCGCCAGCAGCCCGACGGGGGTACGAGGTTATGGCTACACCTTC.